A selection of T cell receptor beta chains follows, all from one sample in a study of CD8 T cells in Susac syndrome. TCRdb re-called the immunoSEQ multiplex PCR reads through MiXCR, storing one row per CDR3 protein. The table has a few hundred thousand distinct CDR3 sequences, around 89% seen once. Specimen: CD8+ T cells from PBMCs. The receptors were sampled from a human donor with multiple sclerosis. The CDR3 runs from the conserved cysteine through the conserved F or W. D genes are given only for firm matches. The size of a clone is reported for some rows only, either as once, few or many, or as a class for expanded clones.

D	V	J	size	CDR3	DNA
TRBD1	TRBV6-5	TRBJ2-2	NA	CASSYNLGTGAESGELFF	TGTGCCAGCAGTTATAATCTAGGGACAGGGGCCGAGTCAGGGGAGCTGTTTTTT
NA	TRBV12-5	TRBJ2-3	NA	CASGRDATDTQYF	TGTGCTAGTGGAAGGGACGCCACAGATACGCAGTATTTT
TRBD2	TRBV29-1	TRBJ2-2	NA	CSAGVLAGVTGELFF	TGCAGCGCAGGGGTACTAGCGGGAGTCACCGGGGAGCTGTTTTTT
TRBD2	TRBV23-1	TRBJ2-1	NA	CASSELAGVYNEQFF	TGCGCCAGCAGTGAACTAGCGGGGGTCTACAATGAGCAGTTCTTC
NA	TRBV9	TRBJ2-5	NA	CASSPFSGETQYF	TGTGCCAGCAGCCCTTTCTCGGGGGAGACCCAGTACTTC
NA	TRBV4-2	TRBJ2-1	NA	CASGPGTEQFF	TGTGCCAGCGGCCCAGGGACCGAGCAGTTCTTC
TRBD1	TRBV29-1	TRBJ1-1	NA	CSVRTGGSTEAFF	TGCAGCGTTAGGACAGGGGGTTCCACTGAAGCTTTCTTT
NA	TRBV12-3/TRBV12-4	TRBJ1-1	NA	CASSSIRRGTEAFF	TGTGCCAGCAGCTCCATCAGGAGGGGGACTGAAGCTTTCTTT
NA	TRBV6-1	TRBJ2-6	few	CASYSGANVLTF	TGTGCCAGTTACTCTGGGGCCAACGTCCTGACTTTC
TRBD2	TRBV9	TRBJ2-2	NA	CASSVGTSGVPGELFF	TGTGCCAGCAGCGTAGGGACTAGCGGGGTTCCCGGGGAGCTGTTTTTT
NA	TRBV12-3/TRBV12-4	TRBJ2-7	once	CASSLDIYEQYF	TGTGCCAGCAGTTTGGACATCTACGAGCAGTACTTC
TRBD1	TRBV7-8	TRBJ1-2	NA	CASSPTGGNGYTF	TGTGCCAGCAGCCCCACAGGGGGGAATGGCTACACCTTC
TRBD2	TRBV12-3/TRBV12-4	TRBJ2-1	NA	CASGLAGGIEQFF	TGTGCCAGCGGCCTAGCGGGAGGGATAGAGCAGTTCTTC
TRBD2	TRBV6-6	TRBJ2-7	NA	CASSRGLAGIYEQYF	TGTGCCAGCAGCAGGGGACTAGCGGGGATCTACGAGCAGTACTTC
TRBD2	TRBV3-1	TRBJ2-5	NA	CASSQAGTSGFQETQYF	TGTGCCAGCAGCCAGGCAGGGACTAGCGGGTTCCAAGAGACCCAGTACTTC
NA	TRBV7-6	TRBJ2-7	NA	CASSARDTYEQYF	TGTGCCAGCAGCGCCCGGGACACCTACGAGCAGTACTTC
TRBD2	TRBV4-3	TRBJ2-1	NA	CASSPVSGGLYNEQFF	TGCGCCAGCAGCCCAGTTAGCGGGGGTTTATACAATGAGCAGTTCTTC
NA	TRBV12-3/TRBV12-4	TRBJ2-1	NA	CASSLGYRLEGPHEQFF	TGTGCCAGCAGTTTAGGTTATCGGCTAGAGGGTCCCCATGAGCAGTTCTTC
NA	TRBV30	TRBJ2-5	NA	CAWSPQGLTQETQYF	TGTGCCTGGAGTCCCCAGGGGCTAACCCAAGAGACCCAGTACTTC
NA	TRBV7-9	TRBJ1-2	NA	CASSEGQRGYTF	TGTGCCAGCAGCGAGGGGCAGCGTGGCTACACCTTC
TRBD2	TRBV9	TRBJ2-1	NA	CASSVQQTSGNEQFF	TGTGCCAGCAGCGTACAGCAGACTAGCGGCAATGAGCAGTTCTTC
NA	TRBV30	TRBJ2-7	NA	CAWISEGAYYEQYF	TGTGCCTGGATCTCGGAGGGTGCCTACTACGAGCAGTACTTC
NA	TRBV7-2	TRBJ1-5	once	CASSTGFSNQPQHF	TGTGCCAGCAGCACCGGGTTCAGCAATCAGCCCCAGCATTTT
TRBD2	TRBV20-1	TRBJ2-1	once	CSVPTSGYNEQFF	TGCAGTGTCCCGACTAGCGGCTACAATGAGCAGTTCTTC
NA	TRBV9	TRBJ1-6	NA	CASSDGRRYSYNSPLHF	TGTGCCAGCAGCGATGGTAGAAGGTATTCCTATAATTCACCCCTCCACTTT